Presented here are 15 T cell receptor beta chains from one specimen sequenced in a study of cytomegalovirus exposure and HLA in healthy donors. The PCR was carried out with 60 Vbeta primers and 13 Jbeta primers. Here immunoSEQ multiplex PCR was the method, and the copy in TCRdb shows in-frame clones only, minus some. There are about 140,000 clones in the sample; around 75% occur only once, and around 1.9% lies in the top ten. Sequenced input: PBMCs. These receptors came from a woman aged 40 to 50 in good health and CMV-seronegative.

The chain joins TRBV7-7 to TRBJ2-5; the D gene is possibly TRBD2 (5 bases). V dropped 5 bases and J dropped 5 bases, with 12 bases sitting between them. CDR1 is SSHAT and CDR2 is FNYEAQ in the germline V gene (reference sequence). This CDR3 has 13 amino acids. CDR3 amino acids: CASSPLSGETQYF. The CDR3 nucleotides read TGTGCCAGCAGCCCCCTCTCGGGGGAGACCCAGTACTTC.

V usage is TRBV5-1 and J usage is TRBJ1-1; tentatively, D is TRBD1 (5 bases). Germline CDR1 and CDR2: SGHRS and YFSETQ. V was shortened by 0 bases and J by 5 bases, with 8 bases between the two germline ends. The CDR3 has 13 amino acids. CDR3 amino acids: CASSLGGATEAFF. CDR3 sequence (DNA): TGCGCCAGCAGCTTGGGGGGCGCTACTGAAGCTTTCTTT. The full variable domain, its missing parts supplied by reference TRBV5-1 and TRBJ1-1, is KAGVTQTPRYLIKTRGQQVTLSCSPISGHRSVSWYQQTPGQGLQFLFEYFSETQRNKGNFPGRFSGRQFSNSRSEMNVSTLELGDSALYLCASSLGGATEAFFGQGTRLTVV.

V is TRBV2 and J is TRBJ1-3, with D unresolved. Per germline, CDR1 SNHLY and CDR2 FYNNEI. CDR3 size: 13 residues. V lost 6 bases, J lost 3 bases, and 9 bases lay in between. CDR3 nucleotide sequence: TGTGCCAGCAGCCCCCTATATGGAAACACCATATATTTT. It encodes CASSPLYGNTIYF. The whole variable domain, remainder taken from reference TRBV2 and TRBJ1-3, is EPEVTQTPSHQVTQMGQEVILRCVPISNHLYFYWYRQILGQKVEFLVSFYNNEISEKSEIFDDQFSVERPDGSNFTLKIRSTKLEDSAMYFCASSPLYGNTIYFGEGSWLTVV.

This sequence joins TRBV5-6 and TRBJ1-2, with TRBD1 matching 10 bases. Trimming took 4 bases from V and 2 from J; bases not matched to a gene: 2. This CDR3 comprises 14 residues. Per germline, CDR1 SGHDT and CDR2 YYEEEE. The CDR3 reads CASSDRGQNYGYTF. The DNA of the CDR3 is TGTGCCAGCAGCGACAGGGGGCAAAACTATGGCTACACCTTC.

The CDR3 is CAISHLGGDSYEQYF. The CDR3 DNA reads TGTGCCATCAGTCACCTCGGGGGGGACTCCTACGAGCAGTACTTC. The chain links TRBV10-3 to TRBJ2-5, with TRBD2 matching over 8 bases. Judging by the DNA end, TRBJ2-7 fits better; the J call may be wrong. The CDR3 consists of 15 residues. Germline CDR1 ENHRY, CDR2 SYGVKD.

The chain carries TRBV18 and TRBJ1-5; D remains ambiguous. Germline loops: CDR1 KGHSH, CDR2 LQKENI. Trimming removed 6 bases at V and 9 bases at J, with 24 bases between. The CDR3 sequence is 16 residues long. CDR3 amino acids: CASSAAPLVIAGPQHF. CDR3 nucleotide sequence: TGTGCCAGCTCCGCCGCGCCCCTTGTCATTGCGGGGCCCCAGCATTTT.

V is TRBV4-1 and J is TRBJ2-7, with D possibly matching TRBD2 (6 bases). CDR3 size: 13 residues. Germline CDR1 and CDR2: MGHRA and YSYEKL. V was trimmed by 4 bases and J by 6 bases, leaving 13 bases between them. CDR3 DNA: TGCGCCAGCAGCCTCAGGGACTTGGGCGAGCAGTACTTC. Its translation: CASSLRDLGEQYF.

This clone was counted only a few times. The CDR3 reads CASRGKGGVGGQPQHF. The CDR3 DNA reads as TGTGCCAGCAGAGGTAAAGGGGGTGTAGGTGGCCAGCCCCAGCATTTT. The chain is built from TRBV2 and TRBJ1-5; D might be TRBD1 (6 bases). This CDR3 has 16 residues. Germline V gene sequence: CDR1 SNHLY, CDR2 FYNNEI. V was pared by 6 bases and J by 7 bases, with 22 bases between.

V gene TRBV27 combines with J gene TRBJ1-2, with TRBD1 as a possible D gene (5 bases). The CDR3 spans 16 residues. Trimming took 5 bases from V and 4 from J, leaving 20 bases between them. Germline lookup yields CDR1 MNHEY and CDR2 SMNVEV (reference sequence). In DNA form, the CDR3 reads TGTGCCAGCAGTCTTTCCTACCCAGGGTACAGCTATGGCTACACCTTC. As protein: CASSLSYPGYSYGYTF.

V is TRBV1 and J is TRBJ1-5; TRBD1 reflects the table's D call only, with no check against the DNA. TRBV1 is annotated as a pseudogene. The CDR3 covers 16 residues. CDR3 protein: CTSSQVRLRVEQPQHF. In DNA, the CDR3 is TGCACCAGCAGCCAAGTAAGGCTCAGGGTAGAGCAGCCCCAGCATTTT.

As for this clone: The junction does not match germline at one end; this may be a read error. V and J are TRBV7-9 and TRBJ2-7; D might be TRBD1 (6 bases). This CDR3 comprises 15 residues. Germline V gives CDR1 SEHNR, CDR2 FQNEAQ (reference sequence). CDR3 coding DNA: TGTTCCAGCAGCCTCGGACAGATGAGCTCCTACGAGCAGTACTTC. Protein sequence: CSSSLGQMSSYEQYF.

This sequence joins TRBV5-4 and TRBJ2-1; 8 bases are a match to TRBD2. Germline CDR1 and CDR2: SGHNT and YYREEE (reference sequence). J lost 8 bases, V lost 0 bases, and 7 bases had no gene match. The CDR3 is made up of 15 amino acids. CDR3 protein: CASSLGGTSGDEQFF. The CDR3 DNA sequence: TGTGCCAGCAGCTTGGGGGGGACTAGTGGCGATGAGCAGTTCTTC.

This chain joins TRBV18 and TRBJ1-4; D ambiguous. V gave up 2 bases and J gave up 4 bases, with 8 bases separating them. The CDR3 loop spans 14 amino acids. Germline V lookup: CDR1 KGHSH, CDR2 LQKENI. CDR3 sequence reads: CASSPTGYNEKLFF. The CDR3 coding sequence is TGTGCCAGCTCACCAACGGGTTATAATGAAAAACTGTTTTTT.

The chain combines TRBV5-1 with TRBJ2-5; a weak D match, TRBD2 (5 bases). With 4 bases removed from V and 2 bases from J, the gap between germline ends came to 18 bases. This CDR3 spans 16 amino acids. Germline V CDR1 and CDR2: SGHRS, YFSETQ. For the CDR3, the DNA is TGCGCCAGCAGCAATGTAGCGCGGCCATTTCAAGAGACCCAGTACTTC. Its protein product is CASSNVARPFQETQYF.

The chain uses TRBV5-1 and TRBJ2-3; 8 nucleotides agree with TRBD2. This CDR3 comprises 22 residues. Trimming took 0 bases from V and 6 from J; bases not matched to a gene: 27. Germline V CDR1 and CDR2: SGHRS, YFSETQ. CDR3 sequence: CASSLGPINRGGPSFIPDTQYF. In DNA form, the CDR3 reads TGCGCCAGCAGCTTGGGGCCGATCAATCGCGGGGGGCCGTCTTTTATTCCGGATACGCAGTATTTT.